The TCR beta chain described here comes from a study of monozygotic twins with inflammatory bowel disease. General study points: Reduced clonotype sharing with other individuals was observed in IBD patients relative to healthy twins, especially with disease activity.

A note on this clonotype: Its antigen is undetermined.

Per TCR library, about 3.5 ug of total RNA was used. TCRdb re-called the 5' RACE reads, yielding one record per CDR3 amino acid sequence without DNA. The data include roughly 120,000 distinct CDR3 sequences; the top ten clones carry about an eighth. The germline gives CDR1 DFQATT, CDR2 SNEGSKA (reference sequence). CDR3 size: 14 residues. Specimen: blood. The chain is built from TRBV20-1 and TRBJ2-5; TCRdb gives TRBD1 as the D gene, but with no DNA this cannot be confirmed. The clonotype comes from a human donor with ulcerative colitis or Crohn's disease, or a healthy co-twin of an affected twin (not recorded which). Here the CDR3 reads CSARVGAGDETQYF.